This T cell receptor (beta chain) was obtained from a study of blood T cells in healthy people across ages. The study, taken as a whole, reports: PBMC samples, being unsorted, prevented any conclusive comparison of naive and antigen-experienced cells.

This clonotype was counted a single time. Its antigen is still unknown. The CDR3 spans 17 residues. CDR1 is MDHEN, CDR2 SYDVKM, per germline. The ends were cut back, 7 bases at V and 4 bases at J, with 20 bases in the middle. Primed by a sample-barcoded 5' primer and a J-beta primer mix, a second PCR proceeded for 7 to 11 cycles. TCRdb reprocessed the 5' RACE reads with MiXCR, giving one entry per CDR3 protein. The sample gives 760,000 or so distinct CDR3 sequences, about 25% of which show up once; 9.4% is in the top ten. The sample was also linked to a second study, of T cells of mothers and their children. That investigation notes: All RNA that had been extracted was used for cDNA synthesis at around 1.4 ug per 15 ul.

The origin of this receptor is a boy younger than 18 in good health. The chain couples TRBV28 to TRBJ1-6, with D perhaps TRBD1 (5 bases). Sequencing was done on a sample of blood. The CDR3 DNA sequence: TGTGCCAGCAACCCCGGGGGGAATAGCCCTTATAATTCACCCCTCCACTTT. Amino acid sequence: CASNPGGNSPYNSPLHF.